This T cell receptor beta chain comes out of a study of T-cell reconstitution after alpha-beta-depleted transplantation in children. This clonotype was counted ten times or more. TCRbeta library construction was performed incorporating unique molecular identifiers. TCRdb re-called the PCR reads with MiXCR, one entry per CDR3 protein. The table shows hundreds of thousands of distinct CDR3 sequences, with around 12% occurring only once. This TCR derives from a human donor who donated a stem cell graft to a child with acute lymphoblastic leukemia. The sample here was PBMCs from the stem cell graft donor, taken from the stem cell graft.

DNA of the CDR3: TGTGCCAGCAGCTTAACAGGGGATTCGCGCGAAAAACTGTTTTTT. It translates to CASSLTGDSREKLFF. The chain is built from TRBV7-2 and TRBJ1-4, with 7 bases fitting TRBD1. The germline V gene encodes CDR1 SGHTA and CDR2 FQGNSA. This CDR3 comprises 15 residues. The V gene end was trimmed by 2 bases and the J gene end by 8 bases; junction bases not matched to a gene: 8. Full variable domain (outside the CDR3, taken from reference TRBV7-2 and TRBJ1-4): GAGVSQSPSNKVTEKGKDVELRCDPISGHTALYWYRQSLGQGLEFLIYFQGNSAPDKSGLPSDRFSAERTGGSVSTLTIQRTQQEDSAVYLCASSLTGDSREKLFFGSGTQLSVL.